This TCR beta chain was retrieved from a study of blood T cell repertoires in COVID-19 (dated by TCRdb to 2020 to 2021). A note on the overall study: Collaborator samples came from the United States, Italy and Spain and covered acute and convalescent phases of COVID-19. The prospective study material was composed of cDNA or gDNA derived from T cells, B-cell-depleted T cells, or PBMCs. Subjects who had been exposed to COVID-19, were actively infected with it, or had recovered from it provided the deeply sampled blood TCRbeta repertoires that made up the dataset. The repertoires were released in a freely available public database intended as a resource for research on the immune response to SARS-CoV-2. The samples were drawn from the first 160 participants of the ongoing ImmuneRACE study and from 1,200 or so subjects provided by 6 global collaborators. Nearly every sample came with metadata listing a de-identified subject ID, COVID-19 status, age in years and sex. HLA class I and class II types, where available, came from metadata supplied by the sample provider rather than from assay-based typing. The paper's findings and limits, for the study overall: The amount of clinical and demographic metadata varied by source and participant and was provided uncurated.

The collaborating institutions used their own protocols to collect whole blood in K2EDTA tubes. For TCRbeta analysis, collaborators shipped samples in one of three forms: frozen whole blood, isolated PBMCs, or DNA extracted from either of those sample types. TCRbeta CDR3 regions were amplified from genomic DNA by means of the immunoSEQ Assay, a bias-controlled multiplex PCR. Turning to the authors' computational methods: The number of nucleated cells in each sample was estimated from the amplification of reference gene primers within the assay. To quantify the absolute abundance of each unique TCRbeta CDR3 rearrangement, sequence reads were collapsed and filtered. Productive Simpson clonality was computed per sample as the square root of Simpson's diversity index over productive rearrangements. Imported from immuneACCESS, the table was reduced by TCRdb to in-frame sequences with V and J called. These copies leave out some clones; in studies compared against another copy, an unresolved V gene accounts for under half, and the cause of the remainder is not known. V and J calls and clone size are given by that table; D and trimming were obtained from the DNA. The sample records 25,000 to 35,000 clones, about 90% of which are singletons. The top ten clones comprise approximately 1.5% of the sample.

As concerns this clone: Its antigen is still unknown. Base qualities are not provided; no much larger clone lies one nucleotide away.

CDR1 MDHEN and CDR2 SYDVKM were looked up in the germline V gene. Compared with germline, V lacks 6 bases and J lacks 7 bases; bases without a gene match: 8. Including the terminal cysteine and phenylalanine, the CDR3 comprises 13 residues. Of the read, only the CDR3 DNA is kept; its 39 bases are in frame from base 1. Recombination connected TRBV28 to TRBJ2-5; TRBD1 matches 7 bases in the middle. The sample taken for sequencing was peripheral blood. This receptor was taken from a man in his fifties or sixties with active COVID-19. Here is the DNA: TGTGCCAGCAGAACAGGGGTCGAGGCGACCCAGTACTTC. Translation gives CASRTGVEATQYF.